Listed below are T cell receptor beta chains from one sample, sequenced in a study of T cells in narcolepsy. The data were produced by immunoSEQ multiplex PCR, yet TCRdb's version contains in-frame clones alone and is incomplete. Among tens of thousands of clones listed, less than 65% were seen once. Sequenced: memory (CD45RA-) CD4+ T cells from blood. The receptors shown here come from a human donor in good health. The CDR3 runs from the conserved cysteine through the conserved F or W. A D gene is named only where the DNA matches it firmly. Part of the rows lack a size; the others show once, few, many or a class for expanded clones.

V,J,size,D,DNA,CDR3
TRBV2,TRBJ2-7,NA,NA,TGTGCCAGCAGCCGGACTTTCGGGCTTAACGAGCAGTACTTC,CASSRTFGLNEQYF
TRBV7-2,TRBJ2-5,NA,TRBD2,TGTGCCAGCAGCCGGGGGGTGAGGGAGACCCAGTACTTC,CASSRGVRETQYF
TRBV6-1,TRBJ2-1,NA,NA,TGTGCCTCGGGGCAAGGGTCCCCCTACAATGAGCAGTTCTTC,CASGQGSPYNEQFF
TRBV11-3,TRBJ2-7,NA,NA,TGTGCCAGCAGCTTAACGTTTTGGGGACACATCTACGAGCAGTACTTC,CASSLTFWGHIYEQYF
TRBV5-1,TRBJ1-2,NA,NA,TGCGCCAGCAGCCCGAGGTCAGGGGTAGAAGGCTACACCTTC,CASSPRSGVEGYTF
TRBV2,TRBJ1-5,NA,NA,TGTGCCAGCAGTGAACTAAGTTCTCGACAGCCCCAGCATTTT,CASSELSSRQPQHF
TRBV6-5,TRBJ1-5,NA,NA,TGTGCCAGCAGTGAACACCAGCCCCAGCATTTT,CASSEHQPQHF
TRBV5-1,TRBJ2-5,NA,NA,TGCGCCAGCAGCCTAAGATCGGGGGCGGACGCGACCCAGTACTTC,CASSLRSGADATQYF
TRBV5-5,TRBJ1-6,NA,TRBD1,TGTGCCAGCAGCCGACCAGAGACAGGGGGCAATTCACCCCTCCACTTT,CASSRPETGGNSPLHF
TRBV29-1,TRBJ2-5,NA,NA,TGCAGCGTCTCCGGGACGGCCATTCTAGAGACCCAGTACTTC,CSVSGTAILETQYF
TRBV2,TRBJ2-7,NA,NA,TGTGCCAGTCGCCCGGGACGGCAGTCCTACGAGCAGTACTTC,CASRPGRQSYEQYF
TRBV7-2,TRBJ2-5,NA,NA,TGTGCCAGCAAACTACAACAGTACCAAGAGACCCAGTACTTC,CASKLQQYQETQYF
TRBV6-5,TRBJ2-3,few,NA,TGTGCCAGCACCCCCCGGGCGTCAGATACGCAGTATTTT,CASTPRASDTQYF
TRBV7-2,TRBJ2-3,NA,TRBD2,TGTGCCAGCAGCTTAGGGACTAGCCTTAATACGCAGTATTTT,CASSLGTSLNTQYF
TRBV7-9,TRBJ2-1,NA,NA,TGTGCCAGCAGCTTAGGAATGTGGGGCGGGGCCTCGGGAAATGAGCAGTTCTTC,CASSLGMWGGASGNEQFF
TRBV28,TRBJ2-7,NA,TRBD2,TGTGCCAGCAGCCAGACCTGGACTAGCGTCTACGAGCAGTACTTC,CASSQTWTSVYEQYF